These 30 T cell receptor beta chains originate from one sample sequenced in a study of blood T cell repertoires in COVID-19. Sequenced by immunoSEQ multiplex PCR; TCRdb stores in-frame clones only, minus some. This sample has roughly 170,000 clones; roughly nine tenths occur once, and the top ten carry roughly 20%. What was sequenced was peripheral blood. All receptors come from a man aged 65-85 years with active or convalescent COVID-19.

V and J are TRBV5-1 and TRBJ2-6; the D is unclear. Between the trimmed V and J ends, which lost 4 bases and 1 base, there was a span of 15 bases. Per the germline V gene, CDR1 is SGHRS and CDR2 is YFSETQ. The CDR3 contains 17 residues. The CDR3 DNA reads TGCGCCAGCAGCCCGAGGTCGTTTTCATCTGGGGCCAACGTCCTGACTTTC. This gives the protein CASSPRSFSSGANVLTF.

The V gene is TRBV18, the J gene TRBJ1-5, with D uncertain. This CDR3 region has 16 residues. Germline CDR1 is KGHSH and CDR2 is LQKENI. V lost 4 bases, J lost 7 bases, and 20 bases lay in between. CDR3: CASSLSAGRGGQPQHF. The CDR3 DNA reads TGTGCCAGCTCACTTTCAGCAGGACGCGGAGGCCAGCCCCAGCATTTT.

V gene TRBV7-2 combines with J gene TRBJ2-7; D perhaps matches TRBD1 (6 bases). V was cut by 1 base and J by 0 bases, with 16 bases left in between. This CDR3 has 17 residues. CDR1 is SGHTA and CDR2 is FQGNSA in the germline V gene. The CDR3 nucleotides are TGTGCCAGCAGCTTAGGCTTCGACAGGCTGAGCTCCTACGAGCAGTACTTC. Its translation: CASSLGFDRLSSYEQYF.

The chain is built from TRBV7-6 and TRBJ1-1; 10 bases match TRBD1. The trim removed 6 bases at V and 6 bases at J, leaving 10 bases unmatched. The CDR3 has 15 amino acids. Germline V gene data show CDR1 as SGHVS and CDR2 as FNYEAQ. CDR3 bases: TGTGCCAGCAGTTTTACTCCCGGGACAGGGGCTGAAGCTTTCTTT. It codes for CASSFTPGTGAEAFF.

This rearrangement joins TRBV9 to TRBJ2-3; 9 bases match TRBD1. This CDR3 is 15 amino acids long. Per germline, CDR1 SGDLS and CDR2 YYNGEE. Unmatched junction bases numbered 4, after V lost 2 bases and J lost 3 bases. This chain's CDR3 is CASSVWTGVTDTQYF. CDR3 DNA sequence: TGTGCCAGCAGCGTGTGGACAGGGGTGACAGATACGCAGTATTTT.

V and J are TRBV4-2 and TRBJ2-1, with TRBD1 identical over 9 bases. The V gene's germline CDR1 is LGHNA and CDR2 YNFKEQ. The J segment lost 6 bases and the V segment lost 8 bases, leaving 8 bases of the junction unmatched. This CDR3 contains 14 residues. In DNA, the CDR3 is TGTGCCAGCGGCCGGGACAGGGCCGTCAATGAGCAGTTCTTC. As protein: CASGRDRAVNEQFF.

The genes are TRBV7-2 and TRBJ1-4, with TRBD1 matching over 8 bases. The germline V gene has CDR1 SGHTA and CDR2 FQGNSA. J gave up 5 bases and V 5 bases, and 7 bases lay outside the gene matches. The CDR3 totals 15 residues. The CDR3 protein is CASSPQGALNEKLFF. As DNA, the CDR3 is TGTGCCAGCAGCCCGCAGGGGGCCCTCAATGAAAAACTGTTTTTT.

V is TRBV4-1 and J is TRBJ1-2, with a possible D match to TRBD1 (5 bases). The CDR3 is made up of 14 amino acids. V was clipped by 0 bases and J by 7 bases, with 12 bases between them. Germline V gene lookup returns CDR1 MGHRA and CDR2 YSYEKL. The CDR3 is CASSQDRGEIGYTF. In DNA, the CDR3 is TGCGCCAGCAGCCAAGATCGGGGGGAAATTGGCTACACCTTC.

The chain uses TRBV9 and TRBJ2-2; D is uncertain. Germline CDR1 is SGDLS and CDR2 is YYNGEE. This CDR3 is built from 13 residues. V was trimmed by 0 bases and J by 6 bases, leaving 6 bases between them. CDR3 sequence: CASSVDHPGELFF. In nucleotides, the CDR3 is TGTGCCAGCAGCGTAGATCATCCCGGGGAGCTGTTTTTT.

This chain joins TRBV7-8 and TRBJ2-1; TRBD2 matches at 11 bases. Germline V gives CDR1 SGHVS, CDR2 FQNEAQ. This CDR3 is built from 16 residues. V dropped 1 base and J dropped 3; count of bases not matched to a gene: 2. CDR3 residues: CASSLEGLADYNEQFF. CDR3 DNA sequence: TGTGCCAGCAGCTTAGAGGGACTAGCGGACTACAATGAGCAGTTCTTC.

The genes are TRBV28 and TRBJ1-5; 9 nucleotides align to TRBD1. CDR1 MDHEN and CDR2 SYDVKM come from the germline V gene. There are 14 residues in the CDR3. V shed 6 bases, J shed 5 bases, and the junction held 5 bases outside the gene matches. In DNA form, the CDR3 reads TGTGCCAGCAGAAAGGGACAGGGTTATCAGCCCCAGCATTTT. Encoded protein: CASRKGQGYQPQHF.

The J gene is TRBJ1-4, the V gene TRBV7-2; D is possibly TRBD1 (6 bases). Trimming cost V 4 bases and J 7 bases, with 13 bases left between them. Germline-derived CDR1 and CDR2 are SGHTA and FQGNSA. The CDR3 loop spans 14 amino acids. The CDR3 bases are TGTGCCAGCAGCTCACAGGGTTGGTTTGAAAAACTGTTTTTT. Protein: CASSSQGWFEKLFF.

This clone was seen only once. CDR3 region: CASSTPGGETQYF. Here the CDR3 DNA reads TGTGCCAGCAGCACTCCCGGGGGAGAGACCCAGTACTTC. V and J are TRBV7-3 and TRBJ2-5; D possibly corresponds to TRBD2 (6 bases). Trimming removed 5 bases at V and 4 bases at J, with 11 bases between. Germline V CDR1 and CDR2: SGHTA, FQGTGA. This CDR3 contains 13 residues.

Here the CDR3 DNA reads TGTGCCAGCAGCCTCCGGGGGTTCTACAATGAGCAGTTCTTC. The encoded protein is CASSLRGFYNEQFF. The gene calls are TRBV7-8 and TRBJ2-1, with D perhaps TRBD2 (6 bases). Germline values: CDR1 SGHVS, CDR2 FQNEAQ. V was trimmed by 5 bases and J by 3 bases, leaving 11 bases between them. The CDR3 covers 14 residues. The whole variable domain, filled in from reference TRBV7-8 and TRBJ2-1, reads GAGVSQSPRYKVAKRGQDVALRCDPISGHVSLFWYQQALGQGPEFLTYFQNEAQLDKSGLPSDRFFAERPEGSVSTLKIQRTQQEDSAVYLCASSLRGFYNEQFFGPGTRLTVL.

This CDR3 reads CASSISGEYNEQFF. The CDR3 bases are TGTGCCAGTAGTATATCCGGGGAGTACAATGAGCAGTTCTTC. The rearrangement links TRBV19 to TRBJ2-1, with a possible D match to TRBD2 (5 bases). With 2 bases removed from V and 4 bases from J, the gap between germline ends came to 9 bases. Germline V gene sequence: CDR1 LNHDA, CDR2 SQIVND (reference sequence). This CDR3 region has 14 residues.

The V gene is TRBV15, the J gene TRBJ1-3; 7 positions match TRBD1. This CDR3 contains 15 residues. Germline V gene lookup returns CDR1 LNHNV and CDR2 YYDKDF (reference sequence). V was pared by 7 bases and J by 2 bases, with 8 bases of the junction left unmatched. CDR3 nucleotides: TGTGCCACCACCACCCAGGGGGTAACTGGAAACACCATATATTTT. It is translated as CATTTQGVTGNTIYF.

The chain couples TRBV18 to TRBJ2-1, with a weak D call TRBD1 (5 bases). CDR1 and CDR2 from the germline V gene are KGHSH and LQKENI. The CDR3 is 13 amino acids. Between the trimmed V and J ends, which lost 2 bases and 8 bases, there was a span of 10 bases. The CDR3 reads CASSPRTIHEQFF. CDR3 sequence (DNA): TGTGCCAGCTCACCAAGGACAATCCATGAGCAGTTCTTC. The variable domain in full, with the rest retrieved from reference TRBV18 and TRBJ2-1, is NAGVMQNPRHLVRRRGQEARLRCSPMKGHSHVYWYRQLPEEGLKFMVYLQKENIIDESGMPKERFSAEFPKEGPSILRIQQVVRGDSAAYFCASSPRTIHEQFFGPGTRLTVL.

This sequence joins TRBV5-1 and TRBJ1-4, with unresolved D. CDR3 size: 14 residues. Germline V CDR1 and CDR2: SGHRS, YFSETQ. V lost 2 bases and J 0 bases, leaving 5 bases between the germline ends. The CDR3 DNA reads TGCGCCAGCAGCTTCCAGACAACTAATGAAAAACTGTTTTTT. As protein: CASSFQTTNEKLFF.

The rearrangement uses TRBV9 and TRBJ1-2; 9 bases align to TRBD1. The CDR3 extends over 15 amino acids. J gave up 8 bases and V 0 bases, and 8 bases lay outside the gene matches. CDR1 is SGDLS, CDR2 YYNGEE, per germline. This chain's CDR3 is CASSVATGGNLGYTF. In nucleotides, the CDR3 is TGTGCCAGCAGCGTAGCTACAGGGGGCAACTTGGGCTACACCTTC.

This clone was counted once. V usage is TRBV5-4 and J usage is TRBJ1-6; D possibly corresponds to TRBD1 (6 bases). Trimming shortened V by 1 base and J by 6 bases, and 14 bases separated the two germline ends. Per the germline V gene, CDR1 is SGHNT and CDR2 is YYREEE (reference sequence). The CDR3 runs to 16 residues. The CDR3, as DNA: TGTGCCAGCAGCTTGTTAAGCGGACAGATTAATTCACCCCTCCACTTT. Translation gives CASSLLSGQINSPLHF.

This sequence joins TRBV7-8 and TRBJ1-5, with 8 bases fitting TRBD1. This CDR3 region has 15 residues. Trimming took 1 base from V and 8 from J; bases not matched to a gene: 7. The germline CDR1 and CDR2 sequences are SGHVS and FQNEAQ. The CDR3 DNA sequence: TGTGCCAGCAGCTTAGGGGACAGGCCCATGGAGCCCCAGCATTTT. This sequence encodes CASSLGDRPMEPQHF.

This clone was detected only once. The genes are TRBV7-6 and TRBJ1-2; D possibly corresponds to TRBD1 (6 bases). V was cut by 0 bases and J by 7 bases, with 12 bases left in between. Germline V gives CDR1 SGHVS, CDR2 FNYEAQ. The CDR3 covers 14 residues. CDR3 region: CASSLAHRDGGYTF. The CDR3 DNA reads TGTGCCAGCAGCTTAGCACACAGGGACGGTGGCTACACCTTC. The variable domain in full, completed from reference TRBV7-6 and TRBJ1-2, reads GAGVSQSPRYKVTKRGQDVALRCDPISGHVSLYWYRQALGQGPEFLTYFNYEAQQDKSGLPNDRFSAERPEGSISTLTIQRTEQRDSAMYRCASSLAHRDGGYTFGSGTRLTVV.

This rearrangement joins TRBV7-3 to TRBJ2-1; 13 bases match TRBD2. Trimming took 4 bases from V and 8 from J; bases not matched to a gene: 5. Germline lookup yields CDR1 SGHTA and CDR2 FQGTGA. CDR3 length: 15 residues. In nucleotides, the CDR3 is TGTGCCAGCAGCTCGGGACTAGCGGGAAGACATGAGCAGTTCTTC. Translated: CASSSGLAGRHEQFF.

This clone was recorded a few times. The CDR3 spells CASSLHLNRETQYF. CDR3 bases: TGTGCCAGCAGTCTCCACCTTAATCGGGAGACCCAGTACTTC. V usage is TRBV6-2 or TRBV6-3 and J usage is TRBJ2-5, with D unclear. The V end lost 5 bases, the J end lost 5 bases, and 15 bases lay between the germline ends. CDR1 and CDR2 from the germline V gene are MNHEY and SVGEGT. The CDR3 sequence is 14 residues long.

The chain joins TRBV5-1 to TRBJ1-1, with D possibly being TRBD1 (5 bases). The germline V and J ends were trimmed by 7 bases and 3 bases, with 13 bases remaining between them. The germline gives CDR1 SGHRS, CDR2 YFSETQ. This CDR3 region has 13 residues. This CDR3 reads CASRLVGDTEAFF. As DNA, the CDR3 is TGCGCCAGCCGCCTGGTAGGGGACACTGAAGCTTTCTTT.

The CDR3: CASSFPVSNYGYTF. The CDR3, as DNA: TGTGCCAGCAGTTTCCCAGTATCTAACTATGGCTACACCTTC. The V call is TRBV28, the J call TRBJ1-2, with D unclear. V lost 3 bases and J lost 0, with 8 bases in between. The CDR3 is 14 amino acids. Germline-derived CDR1 and CDR2 are MDHEN and SYDVKM.

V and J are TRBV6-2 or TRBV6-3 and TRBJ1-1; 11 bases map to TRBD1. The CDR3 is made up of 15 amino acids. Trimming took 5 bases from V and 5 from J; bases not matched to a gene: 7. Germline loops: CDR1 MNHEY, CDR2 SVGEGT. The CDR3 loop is CASSGQGAIRTEAFF. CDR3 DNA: TGTGCCAGCAGTGGACAGGGGGCGATACGGACTGAAGCTTTCTTT.

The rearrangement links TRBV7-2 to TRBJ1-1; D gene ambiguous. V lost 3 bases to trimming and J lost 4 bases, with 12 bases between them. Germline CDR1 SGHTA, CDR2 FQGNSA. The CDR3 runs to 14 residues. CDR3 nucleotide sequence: TGTGCCAGCAGCTTCGGGGTTTGGGGCACTGAAGCTTTCTTT. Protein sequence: CASSFGVWGTEAFF. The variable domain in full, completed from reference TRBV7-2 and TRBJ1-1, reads GAGVSQSPSNKVTEKGKDVELRCDPISGHTALYWYRQSLGQGLEFLIYFQGNSAPDKSGLPSDRFSAERTGGSVSTLTIQRTQQEDSAVYLCASSFGVWGTEAFFGQGTRLTVV.

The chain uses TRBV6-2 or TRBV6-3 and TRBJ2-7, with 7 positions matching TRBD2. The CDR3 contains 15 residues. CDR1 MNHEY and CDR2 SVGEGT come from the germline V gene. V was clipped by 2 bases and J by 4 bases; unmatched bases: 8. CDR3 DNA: TGTGCCAGCAGTTACAGAGGGAGGGCCCGATACGAGCAGTACTTC. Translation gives CASSYRGRARYEQYF.

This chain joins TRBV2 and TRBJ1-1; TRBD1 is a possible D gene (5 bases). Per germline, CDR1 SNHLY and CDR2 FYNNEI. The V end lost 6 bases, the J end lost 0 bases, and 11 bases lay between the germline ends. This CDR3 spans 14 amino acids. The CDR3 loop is CASRGDSVNTEAFF. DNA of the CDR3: TGTGCCAGCAGGGGGGACTCGGTGAACACTGAAGCTTTCTTT.